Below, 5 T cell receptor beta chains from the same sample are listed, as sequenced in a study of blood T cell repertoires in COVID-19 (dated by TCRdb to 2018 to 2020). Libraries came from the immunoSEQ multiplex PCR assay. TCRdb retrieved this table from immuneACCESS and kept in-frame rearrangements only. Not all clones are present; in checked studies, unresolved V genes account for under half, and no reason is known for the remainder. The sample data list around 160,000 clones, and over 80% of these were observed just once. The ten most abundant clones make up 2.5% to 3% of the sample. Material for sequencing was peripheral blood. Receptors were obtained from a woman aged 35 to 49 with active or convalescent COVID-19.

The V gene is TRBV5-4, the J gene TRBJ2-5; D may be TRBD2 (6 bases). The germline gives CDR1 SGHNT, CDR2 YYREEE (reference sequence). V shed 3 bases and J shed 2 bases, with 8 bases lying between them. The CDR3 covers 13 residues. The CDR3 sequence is CASSWGLQETQYF. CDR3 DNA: TGTGCCAGCAGCTGGGGACTTCAAGAGACCCAGTACTTC.

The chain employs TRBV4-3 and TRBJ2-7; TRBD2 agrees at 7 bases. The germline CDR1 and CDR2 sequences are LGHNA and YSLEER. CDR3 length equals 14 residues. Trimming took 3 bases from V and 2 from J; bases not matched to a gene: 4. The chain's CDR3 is CASSHGGSTYEQYF. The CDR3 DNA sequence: TGCGCCAGCAGCCACGGCGGGAGTACCTACGAGCAGTACTTC.

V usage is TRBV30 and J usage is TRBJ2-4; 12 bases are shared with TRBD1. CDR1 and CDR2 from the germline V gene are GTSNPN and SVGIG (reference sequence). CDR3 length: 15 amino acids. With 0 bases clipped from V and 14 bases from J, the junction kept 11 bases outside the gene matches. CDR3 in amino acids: CAWSVLSGTGGGEYF. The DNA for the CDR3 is TGTGCCTGGAGTGTACTATCTGGGACAGGGGGCGGAGAGTACTTC.

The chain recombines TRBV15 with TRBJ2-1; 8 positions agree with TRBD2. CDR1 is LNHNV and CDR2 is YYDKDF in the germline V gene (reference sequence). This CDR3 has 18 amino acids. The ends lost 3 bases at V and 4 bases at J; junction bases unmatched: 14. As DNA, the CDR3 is TGTGCCACCAGCAGCCGACCATTTACTAGCGGCCTATACAATGAGCAGTTCTTC. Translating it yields CATSSRPFTSGLYNEQFF.

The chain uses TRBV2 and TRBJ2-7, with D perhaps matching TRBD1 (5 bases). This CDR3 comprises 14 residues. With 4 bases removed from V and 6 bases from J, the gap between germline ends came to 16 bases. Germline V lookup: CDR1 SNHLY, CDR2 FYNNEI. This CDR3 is CASSGYTQGGEQYF. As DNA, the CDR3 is TGTGCCAGCAGTGGTTATACTCAGGGCGGCGAGCAGTACTTC.